This is a list of T cell receptor beta chains from one sample in a study of cytomegalovirus exposure and HLA in healthy donors. Sequencing was performed with immunoSEQ multiplex PCR; in TCRdb, only in-frame clones are kept and a portion is missing. Recorded here are roughly 100,000 clones; the top ten clones represent 3% to 3.5%. The sample comprised PBMCs. All receptors come from a man aged 35-49 years in good health and CMV-seronegative. CDR3s include the opening cysteine and the closing phenylalanine or tryptophan. A D gene is named only where the DNA matches it firmly.

D gene: TRBD1
V gene: TRBV27
J gene: TRBJ2-5
CDR3 DNA: TGTGCCAGCAGTATGACAGGGCCCTCCGTCCAAGAGACCCAGTACTTC
CDR3 protein: CASSMTGPSVQETQYF

D gene: .
V gene: TRBV9
J gene: TRBJ2-3
CDR3 DNA: TGTGCCAGCAGCGTACGTGGCGGGACCGCAACAGATACGCAGTATTTT
CDR3 protein: CASSVRGGTATDTQYF

D gene: TRBD1
V gene: TRBV2
J gene: TRBJ2-2
CDR3 DNA: TGTGCCAGCAGTGTTAGGGACAGGGACAGCGGGGAGCTGTTTTTT
CDR3 protein: CASSVRDRDSGELFF

D gene: .
V gene: TRBV4-1
J gene: TRBJ1-2
CDR3 DNA: TGCGCCAGCAGCCAAGTCACAGGCGCTCTCTATGGCTACACCTTC
CDR3 protein: CASSQVTGALYGYTF

D gene: .
V gene: TRBV2
J gene: TRBJ2-3
CDR3 DNA: TGTGCCAGCAGCCCCGGGACATCCGCTAGCACAGATACGCAGTATTTT
CDR3 protein: CASSPGTSASTDTQYF

D gene: TRBD1
V gene: TRBV10-2
J gene: TRBJ2-3
CDR3 DNA: TGCGCCAGCACCACAGGGGGGAGGGATACGCAGTATTTT
CDR3 protein: CASTTGGRDTQYF

D gene: .
V gene: TRBV6-1
J gene: TRBJ1-6
CDR3 DNA: TGTGCCAGCAGTGGTGTGCAGGGTATGACACCCCTCCACTTT
CDR3 protein: CASSGVQGMTPLHF

D gene: TRBD2
V gene: TRBV7-2
J gene: TRBJ2-7
CDR3 DNA: TGTGCCAGCAGCTTAGGGCTTAGCGGGAAGTCCGAGCAGTACTTC
CDR3 protein: CASSLGLSGKSEQYF

D gene: .
V gene: TRBV7-2
J gene: TRBJ2-1
CDR3 DNA: TGTGCCAGCAGCGCGCACAATGAGCAGTTCTTC
CDR3 protein: CASSAHNEQFF

D gene: .
V gene: TRBV7-9
J gene: TRBJ2-5
CDR3 DNA: TGTGCCAGCAGCTTAATGATTCAGCAAGAGACCCAGTACTTC
CDR3 protein: CASSLMIQQETQYF

D gene: .
V gene: TRBV19
J gene: TRBJ1-3
CDR3 DNA: TGTGCCAGTGGCAAACAGTCCGGGGACACCATATATTTT
CDR3 protein: CASGKQSGDTIYF

D gene: TRBD1
V gene: TRBV11-2
J gene: TRBJ1-2
CDR3 DNA: TGTGCCAGCAGCTTAGACCACCGACAGGGGGCGGGAGGCTACACCTTC
CDR3 protein: CASSLDHRQGAGGYTF

D gene: TRBD1
V gene: TRBV10-2
J gene: TRBJ1-6
CDR3 DNA: TGCGCCAGCCGCGGCCTTGGACAGGTAGAATCACCCCTCCACTTT
CDR3 protein: CASRGLGQVESPLHF

D gene: TRBD1
V gene: TRBV28
J gene: TRBJ2-5
CDR3 DNA: TGTGCCAGCAGTTTAAATAGGGGGCAGGAGACCCAGTACTTC
CDR3 protein: CASSLNRGQETQYF

D gene: .
V gene: TRBV19
J gene: TRBJ2-3
CDR3 DNA: TGTGCCAGTAGTAGGGGGGGCGCGGGGACAGATACGCAGTATTTT
CDR3 protein: CASSRGGAGTDTQYF

D gene: .
V gene: TRBV7-2
J gene: TRBJ2-3
CDR3 DNA: TGTGCCAGCAGCCCCCCAGCGGGAGATACGCAGTATTTT
CDR3 protein: CASSPPAGDTQYF

D gene: TRBD1
V gene: TRBV9
J gene: TRBJ2-7
CDR3 DNA: TGTGCCAGCAGCGAGGAAGACAGGGGGCGCGGTGGCGAGCAGTACTTC
CDR3 protein: CASSEEDRGRGGEQYF

D gene: TRBD2
V gene: TRBV18
J gene: TRBJ2-7
CDR3 DNA: TGTGCCAGCTCGACACTAGCGACCGAGCAGTACTTC
CDR3 protein: CASSTLATEQYF

D gene: TRBD1
V gene: TRBV7-8
J gene: TRBJ2-7
CDR3 DNA: TGTGCCAGCAGTAATACAGGGGGAACCTACGAGCAGTACTTC
CDR3 protein: CASSNTGGTYEQYF

D gene: TRBD2
V gene: TRBV9
J gene: TRBJ2-7
CDR3 DNA: TGTGCCAGCAGCGTACTCGAGCGGGGCTACGAGCAGTACTTC
CDR3 protein: CASSVLERGYEQYF

D gene: TRBD1
V gene: TRBV5-1
J gene: TRBJ2-7
CDR3 DNA: TGCGCCAGCAGCTTGGTCCCGGGACAGGGAGGCGAGCAGTACTTC
CDR3 protein: CASSLVPGQGGEQYF

D gene: .
V gene: TRBV5-1
J gene: TRBJ1-2
CDR3 DNA: TGCGCCAGCAGCTTTGACCGGGACTATGGCTACACCTTC
CDR3 protein: CASSFDRDYGYTF

D gene: TRBD1
V gene: TRBV28
J gene: TRBJ1-4
CDR3 DNA: TGTGCCAGCAGCCGCCGACAGGGTACTAATGAAAAACTGTTTTTT
CDR3 protein: CASSRRQGTNEKLFF

D gene: .
V gene: TRBV5-4
J gene: TRBJ2-1
CDR3 DNA: TGTGCCAGCAGCCGTACCCCGGACAGTTACAATGAGCAGTTCTTC
CDR3 protein: CASSRTPDSYNEQFF

D gene: TRBD2
V gene: TRBV2
J gene: TRBJ2-2
CDR3 DNA: TGTGCCAGCAGTGAGGTCCTAGCGGGAGGTATCCGGGAGCTGTTTTTT
CDR3 protein: CASSEVLAGGIRELFF

D gene: TRBD2
V gene: TRBV7-2
J gene: TRBJ2-7
CDR3 DNA: TGTGCCAGCAGCTTAGCCGTTCTAGCGGGGTACGAGCAGTACTTC
CDR3 protein: CASSLAVLAGYEQYF